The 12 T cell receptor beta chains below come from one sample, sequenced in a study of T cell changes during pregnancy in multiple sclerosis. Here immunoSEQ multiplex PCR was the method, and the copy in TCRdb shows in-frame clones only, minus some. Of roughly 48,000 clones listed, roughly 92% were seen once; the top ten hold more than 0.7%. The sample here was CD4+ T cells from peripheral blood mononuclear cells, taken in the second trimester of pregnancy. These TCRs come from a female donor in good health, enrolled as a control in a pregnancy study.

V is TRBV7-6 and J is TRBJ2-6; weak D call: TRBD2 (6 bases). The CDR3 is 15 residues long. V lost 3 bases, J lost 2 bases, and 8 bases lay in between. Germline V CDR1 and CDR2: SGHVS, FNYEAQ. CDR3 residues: CASSLEGAGANVLTF. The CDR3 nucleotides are TGTGCCAGCAGCTTGGAGGGAGCTGGGGCCAACGTCCTGACTTTC.

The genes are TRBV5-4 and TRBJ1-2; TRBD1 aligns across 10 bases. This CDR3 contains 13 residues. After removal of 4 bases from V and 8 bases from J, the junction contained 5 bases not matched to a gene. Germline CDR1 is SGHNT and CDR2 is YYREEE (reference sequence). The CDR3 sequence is CASSPGQGIGYTF. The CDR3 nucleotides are TGTGCCAGCAGCCCGGGACAGGGGATAGGCTACACCTTC.

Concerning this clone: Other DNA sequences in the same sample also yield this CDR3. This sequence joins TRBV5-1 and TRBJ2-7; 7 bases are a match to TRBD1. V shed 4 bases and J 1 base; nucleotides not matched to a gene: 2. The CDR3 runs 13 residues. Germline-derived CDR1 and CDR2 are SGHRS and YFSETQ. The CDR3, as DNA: TGCGCCAGCAGCCCGGGACAGTCCTACGAGCAGTACTTC. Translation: CASSPGQSYEQYF.

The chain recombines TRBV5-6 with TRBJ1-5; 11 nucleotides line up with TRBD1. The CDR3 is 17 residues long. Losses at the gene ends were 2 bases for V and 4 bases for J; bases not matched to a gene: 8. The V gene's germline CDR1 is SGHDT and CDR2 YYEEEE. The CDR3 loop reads CASSLLGDRGGNQPQHF. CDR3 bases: TGTGCCAGCAGCTTACTGGGGGACAGGGGGGGAAATCAGCCCCAGCATTTT. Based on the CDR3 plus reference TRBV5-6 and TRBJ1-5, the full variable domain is DAGVTQSPTHLIKTRGQQVTLRCSPKSGHDTVSWYQQALGQGPQFIFQYYEEEERQRGNFPDRFSGHQFPNYSSELNVNALLLGDSALYLCASSLLGDRGGNQPQHFGDGTRLSIL.

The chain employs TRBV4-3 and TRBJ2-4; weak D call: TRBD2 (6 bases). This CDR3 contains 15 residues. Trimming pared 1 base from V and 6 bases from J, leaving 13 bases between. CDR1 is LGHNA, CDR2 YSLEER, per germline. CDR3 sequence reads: CASSQGGGLINIQYF. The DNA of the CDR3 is TGCGCCAGCAGCCAAGGGGGAGGACTGATAAACATTCAGTACTTC.

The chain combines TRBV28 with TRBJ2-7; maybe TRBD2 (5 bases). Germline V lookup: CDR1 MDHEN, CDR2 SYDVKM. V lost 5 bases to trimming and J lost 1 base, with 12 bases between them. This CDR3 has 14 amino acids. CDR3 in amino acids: CASSQAGGSYEQYF. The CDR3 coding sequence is TGTGCCAGCAGTCAAGCCGGAGGATCCTACGAGCAGTACTTC.

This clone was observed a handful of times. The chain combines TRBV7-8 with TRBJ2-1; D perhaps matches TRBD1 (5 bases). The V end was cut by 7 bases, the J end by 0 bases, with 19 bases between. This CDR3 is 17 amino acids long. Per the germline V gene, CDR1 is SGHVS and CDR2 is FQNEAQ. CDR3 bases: TGTGCCAGCATCCCCATAGTTAGGGGAAGCTCCTACAATGAGCAGTTCTTC. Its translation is CASIPIVRGSSYNEQFF.

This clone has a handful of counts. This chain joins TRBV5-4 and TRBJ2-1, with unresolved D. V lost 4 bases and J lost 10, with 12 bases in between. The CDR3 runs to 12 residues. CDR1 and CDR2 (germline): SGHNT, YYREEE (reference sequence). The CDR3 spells CASSLDWSEQFF. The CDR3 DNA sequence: TGTGCCAGCAGCCTCGACTGGTCCGAGCAGTTCTTC.

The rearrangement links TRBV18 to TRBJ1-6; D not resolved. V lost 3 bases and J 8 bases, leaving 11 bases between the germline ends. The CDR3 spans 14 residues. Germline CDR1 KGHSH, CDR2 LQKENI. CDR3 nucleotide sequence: TGTGCCAGCTCACCTACCGAGGGTGATTCACCCCTCCACTTT. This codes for CASSPTEGDSPLHF.

CDR3 sequence reads: CASRTLDRDSNTIYF. Written as DNA, the CDR3 is TGTGCCAGCAGAACCCTCGACAGGGACTCTAACACCATATATTTT. J is TRBJ1-3 and V is TRBV28; 7 bases match TRBD1. This CDR3 comprises 15 residues. In germline, CDR1 is MDHEN, CDR2 SYDVKM. V shed 6 bases and J 7 bases; nucleotides not matched to a gene: 12.

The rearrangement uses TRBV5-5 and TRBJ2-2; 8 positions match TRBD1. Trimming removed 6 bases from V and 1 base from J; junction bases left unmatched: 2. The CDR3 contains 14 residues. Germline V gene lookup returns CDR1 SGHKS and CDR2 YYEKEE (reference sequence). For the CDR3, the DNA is TGTGCCAGCAAGGGGACAGGGAACACCGGGGAGCTGTTTTTT. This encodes CASKGTGNTGELFF.

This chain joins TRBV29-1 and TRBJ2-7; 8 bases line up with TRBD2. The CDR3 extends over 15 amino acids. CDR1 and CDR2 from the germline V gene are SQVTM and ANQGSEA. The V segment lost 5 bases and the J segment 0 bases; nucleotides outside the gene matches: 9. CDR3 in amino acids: CSVTPAGGSSYEQYF. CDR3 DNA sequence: TGCAGCGTTACACCCGCGGGAGGAAGCTCCTACGAGCAGTACTTC.